The rows below give T cell receptor beta chains drawn from one sample of a study of T cell responses to AZD1222 COVID-19 vaccine. Clones were sequenced by immunoSEQ multiplex PCR, and TCRdb holds only the in-frame ones, with some missing. The sample lists approximately 190,000 clones; 85% to 95% were seen once. The sample was peripheral blood, taken on day 0 of AZD1222 vaccination. All receptors derive from an adult in good health. Each CDR3 is given with its conserved first and last residue. D genes are given only for firm matches. Part of the rows lack a size; the others show once, few, many or a class for expanded clones.

>TRBJ1-2|-|-|TRBV24-1
TGTGCCACCAGTGACAGCAGCAACTATGGCTACACCTTC
CATSDSSNYGYTF
>TRBJ1-2|-|-|TRBV21-1
TGTGCCAGCAGCAAAGTAGGGAGCAGAGGGACAGGGGGCAGTGGCTACACCTTC
CASSKVGSRGTGGSGYTF
>TRBJ1-1|-|-|TRBV9
TGTGCCAGCAGCGTCGCGCTAAGAGGGAACACTGAAGCTTTCTTT
CASSVALRGNTEAFF
>TRBJ1-6|few|-|TRBV18
TGTGCCAGCTCCCCCCCCCAAGGGGCTTCACCCCTCCACTTT
CASSPPQGASPLHF
>TRBJ1-3|once|-|TRBV11-3
TGTGCCAGCAGCCTACAGGGCTCTGGAAACACCATATATTTT
CASSLQGSGNTIYF
>TRBJ2-1|-|TRBD1|TRBV6-2/TRBV6-3
TGTGCCAGCAGTCCCAGGACAGGGGCGAATGAGCAGTTCTTC
CASSPRTGANEQFF
>TRBJ2-3|-|-|TRBV6-5
TGTGCCAGCAATCCAGGGGCCACCACAGATACGCAGTATTTT
CASNPGATTDTQYF
>TRBJ1-4|-|-|TRBV12-3/TRBV12-4
TGTGCCAGCAGCTCGGCCCCTGGGGGAAAACTGTTTTTT
CASSSAPGGKLFF
>TRBJ1-2|-|TRBD1|TRBV28
TGTGCCAGCAGCCATTCCGGGACAGGCAACTATGGCTACACCTTC
CASSHSGTGNYGYTF
>TRBJ1-5|-|-|TRBV30
TGTGCCTGGAGTGTCAGAAACAATCAGCCCCAGCATTTT
CAWSVRNNQPQHF
>TRBJ2-2|-|-|TRBV7-3
TGTGCCAGCAGCAAGACAGGACCTAACACCGGGGAGCTGTTTTTT
CASSKTGPNTGELFF
>TRBJ1-4|-|-|TRBV5-5
TGTGCCAGCAGGCTAGGGGACCTCAATGAAAAACTGTTTTTT
CASRLGDLNEKLFF
>TRBJ1-5|-|-|TRBV3-1/TRBV3-2
TGTGCCAGCAGCCAACAGAACAATCAGCCCCAGCATTTT
CASSQQNNQPQHF
>TRBJ1-1|-|-|TRBV12-3/TRBV12-4
TGTGCCAGCAGTTGGACAGAGAACACTGAAGCTTTCTTT
CASSWTENTEAFF
>TRBJ1-1|-|-|TRBV12-3/TRBV12-4
TGTGCCAGCAGTTTCTCAGACAACACTGAAGCTTTCTTT
CASSFSDNTEAFF
>TRBJ1-5|-|-|TRBV6-5
TGTGCCAGCAGTTACACCTGGGGCACCGATCAGCCCCAGCATTTT
CASSYTWGTDQPQHF
>TRBJ1-5|-|TRBD1|TRBV6-2/TRBV6-3
TGTGCCAGCAGTTCCGACAGGGAGTCTCGCCATCAGCCCCAGCATTTT
CASSSDRESRHQPQHF
>TRBJ1-5|-|TRBD1|TRBV19
TGTGCCAGTAGAGGGGACAGGGTTCGAGAACGCCGAAATCAGCCCCAGCATTTT
CASRGDRVRERRNQPQHF
>TRBJ2-5|-|-|TRBV5-1
TGCGCCAGCAGCTACGGGGCCACCAACCAAGAGACCCAGTACTTC
CASSYGATNQETQYF